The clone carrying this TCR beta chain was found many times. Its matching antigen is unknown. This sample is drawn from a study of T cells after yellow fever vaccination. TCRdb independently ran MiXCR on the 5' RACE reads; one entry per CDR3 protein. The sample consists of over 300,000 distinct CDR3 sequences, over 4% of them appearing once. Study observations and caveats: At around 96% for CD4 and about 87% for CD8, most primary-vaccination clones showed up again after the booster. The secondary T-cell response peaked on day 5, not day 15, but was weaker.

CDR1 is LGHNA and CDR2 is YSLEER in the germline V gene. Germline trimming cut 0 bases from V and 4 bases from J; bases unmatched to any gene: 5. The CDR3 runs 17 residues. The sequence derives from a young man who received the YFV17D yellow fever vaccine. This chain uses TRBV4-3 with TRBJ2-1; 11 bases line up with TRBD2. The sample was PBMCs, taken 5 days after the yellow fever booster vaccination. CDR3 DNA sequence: TGCGCCAGCAGCCAAGATCTGGGGACTAGCGGTTACAATGAGCAGTTCTTC. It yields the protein CASSQDLGTSGYNEQFF.